This T cell receptor beta chain was observed in a study of blood T cell repertoires in COVID-19. Data came from immunoSEQ multiplex PCR; TCRdb stores just in-frame clones and leaves some out. Of roughly 180,000 clones listed, about 85% are singletons. Trimming took off 4 bases at V and 0 bases at J, with 12 bases between the two ends. The CDR3 totals 15 residues. Germline lookup yields CDR1 SGDLS and CDR2 YYNGEE. The gene calls are TRBV9 and TRBJ2-3, with a tentative D call TRBD2 (6 bases). The sequence came from a man aged 18 to 30 with acute or convalescent COVID-19. What was sequenced was peripheral blood. This CDR3 is CASSTIAESTDTQYF. The CDR3 region has the DNA TGTGCCAGCAGCACGATAGCGGAAAGCACAGATACGCAGTATTTT. The full variable domain, rest sourced from reference TRBV9 and TRBJ2-3, is DSGVTQTPKHLITATGQRVTLRCSPRSGDLSVYWYQQSLDQGLQFLIQYYNGEERAKGNILERFSAQQFPDLHSELNLSSLELGDSALYFCASSTIAESTDTQYFGPGTRLTVL.